These 28 T cell receptor beta chains share one sample of origin, sequenced in a study of OX40 agonist ivuxolimab in advanced cancers. The method was the immunoSEQ multiplex PCR assay. TCRdb limited this immuneACCESS table to in-frame rearrangements with V and J called. A share of clones is missing; checked studies link under half to unresolved V genes, and the rest is unexplained. For this sample there are 95,000 to 120,000 clones; 80% to 95% appear just once. The leading ten clones occupy 0.66% of the sample. The source material was CD4+ or CD8+ T cells sorted from blood, sampled in a trial of the OX40 agonist ivuxolimab. These receptors were collected from an adult with an advanced solid tumor such as melanoma, head and neck, liver or kidney cancer.

The V call is TRBV7-3, the J call TRBJ1-4; 8 positions agree with TRBD1. CDR3 length: 13 residues. The germline CDR1 and CDR2 sequences are SGHTA and FQGTGA. V dropped 5 bases and J dropped 8; count of bases not matched to a gene: 4. CDR3 sequence: CASSPGGGEKLFF. In nucleotides, the CDR3 is TGTGCCAGCAGCCCAGGGGGCGGCGAAAAACTGTTTTTT.

The chain has TRBV6-5 and TRBJ2-7, with 12 bases identical to TRBD1. This CDR3 is built from 15 residues. The trim removed 6 bases at V and 5 bases at J, leaving 8 bases unmatched. Germline-derived CDR1 and CDR2 are MNHEY and SVGAGI. The CDR3 here is CASRTGTGGADEQYF. The CDR3, as DNA: TGTGCCAGCAGAACCGGGACAGGGGGCGCGGACGAGCAGTACTTC.

This clone occurred once. V and J are TRBV5-6 and TRBJ1-1; D is possibly TRBD1 (6 bases). Trimming removed 0 bases from V and 7 bases from J, with 16 bases in between. From germline, CDR1 is SGHDT and CDR2 YYEEEE. The CDR3 runs 15 residues. The CDR3 loop is CASSLVSGGPFEAFF. The CDR3 region has the DNA TGTGCCAGCAGCTTGGTTAGCGGGGGGCCGTTTGAAGCTTTCTTT.

The gene calls are TRBV7-3 and TRBJ2-5; D gene unclear. Trimming removed 1 base at V and 5 bases at J, with 8 bases between. CDR3 length: 13 amino acids. Per germline, CDR1 SGHTA and CDR2 FQGTGA. Here the CDR3 DNA reads TGTGCCAGCAGCTTAATGTCTGGGGAGACCCAGTACTTC. Translated: CASSLMSGETQYF.

CDR3 DNA sequence: TGTGCCAGCAGCCCCCATGGGGCAGGACTCGGCATTCAGTACTTC. Translation: CASSPHGAGLGIQYF. This chain uses TRBV11-2 with TRBJ2-4; TRBD1 or TRBD2 may be the D gene (5 bases each). The germline CDR1 and CDR2 sequences are SGHAT and FQNNGV. The V gene lost 5 bases and the J gene lost 9 bases, with 20 bases spanning the gap. There are 15 residues in the CDR3.

The J gene is TRBJ1-1, the V gene TRBV5-4; possible D gene TRBD1, 5 bases. Germline assignment: CDR1 SGHNT and CDR2 YYREEE (reference sequence). Trimming took 0 bases from V and 2 from J, leaving 11 bases between them. The CDR3 consists of 15 residues. The CDR3 sequence: CASSLGAGHNTEAFF. The CDR3 bases are TGTGCCAGCAGCTTGGGGGCAGGGCATAACACTGAAGCTTTCTTT.

J is TRBJ1-3 and V is TRBV9; D is undetermined. CDR1 and CDR2 (germline): SGDLS, YYNGEE. The length of the CDR3 is 15 residues. Trimming removed 0 bases at V and 1 base at J, with 8 bases between. The CDR3 DNA is TGTGCCAGCAGCGTAGACACCCGATCTGGAAACACCATATATTTT. Its translation is CASSVDTRSGNTIYF.

Concerning this clone: The same CDR3 can be traced to other DNA sequences in this sample. The chain has TRBV7-3 and TRBJ2-1, with 11 bases that match TRBD2. V lost 3 bases, J lost 5 bases, and 3 bases stayed unmatched. CDR1 and CDR2 from the germline V gene are SGHTA and FQGTGA. The CDR3 sequence is 15 residues long. CDR3 coding DNA: TGTGCCAGCAGCTTGGGACTAGCGGAAAACAATGAGCAGTTCTTC. Translated, it gives CASSLGLAENNEQFF.

The gene calls are TRBV7-6 and TRBJ2-1; the match to TRBD2 covers 8 bases. Per germline, CDR1 SGHVS and CDR2 FNYEAQ. The junction had 8 bases not matched to a gene; V was cut back by 5 bases and J by 5 bases. The CDR3 is made up of 15 amino acids. The CDR3 sequence is CASSDGRVPNNEQFF. In nucleotides, the CDR3 is TGTGCCAGCAGCGACGGGAGGGTACCTAACAATGAGCAGTTCTTC.

The gene calls are TRBV6-1 and TRBJ2-6; either TRBD1 or TRBD2 may supply D (5 bases each). The CDR3 runs to 17 residues. V lost 3 bases and J 0 bases, leaving 12 bases between the germline ends. In germline, CDR1 is MNHNS, CDR2 SASEGT. The DNA of the CDR3 is TGTGCCAGCAGTGAGGGACCCACCAGCTCTGGGGCCAACGTCCTGACTTTC. Amino acids: CASSEGPTSSGANVLTF.

The chain is built from TRBV7-3 and TRBJ2-2, with 9 bases identical to TRBD2. V dropped 5 bases and J dropped 4; count of bases not matched to a gene: 11. Looked up from germline, CDR1 is SGHTA and CDR2 is FQGTGA. This CDR3 is built from 17 residues. The CDR3 loop is CASSPHQRGAGTGELFF. Here the CDR3 DNA reads TGTGCCAGCAGCCCCCACCAGCGGGGGGCTGGCACCGGGGAGCTGTTTTTT.

The chain couples TRBV6-5 to TRBJ1-1; 7 nucleotides match TRBD1. V lost 5 bases and J lost 8; bases outside the gene matches: 5. In germline, CDR1 is MNHEY, CDR2 SVGAGI. The CDR3 runs 12 residues. CDR3 region: CASSTGTAEAFF. CDR3 bases: TGTGCCAGCAGTACCGGGACAGCCGAAGCTTTCTTT.

This clone showed up just once. An end of the junction differs from the germline gene, which may be a read error. The V call is TRBV7-7, the J call TRBJ2-5; no definite D call. CDR3 size: 13 residues. Germline V gives CDR1 SSHAT, CDR2 FNYEAQ (reference sequence). The DNA of the CDR3 is TGTGCTAGCAGCCCCACTACTATTGAGACCCAGTACTTC. Amino acids: CASSPTTIETQYF.

The chain combines TRBV13 with TRBJ2-7, with 7 bases identical to TRBD2. The V and J ends lost 1 base and 0 bases, in that order; junction bases with no gene match: 9. Germline V gives CDR1 PRHDT, CDR2 FYEKMQ (reference sequence). This CDR3 is 17 amino acids long. The CDR3 bases are TGTGCCAGCAGCTTAGTAGGGCTAGCGGCCAGCTCCTACGAGCAGTACTTC. It specifies CASSLVGLAASSYEQYF.

J is TRBJ2-7 and V is TRBV6-5; unclear D gene. This CDR3 contains 13 residues. With 6 bases removed from V and 1 base from J, the gap between germline ends came to 10 bases. The germline gives CDR1 MNHEY, CDR2 SVGAGI. DNA for the CDR3: TGTGCCAGCAGCTACGCCTATTCCTACGAGCAGTACTTC. It translates to CASSYAYSYEQYF.

The chain is built from TRBV5-8 and TRBJ2-7; tentatively, D is TRBD1 or TRBD2 (5 bases each). CDR1 is SGHTS and CDR2 is YDEGEE in the germline V gene. The CDR3 runs to 15 residues. Trimming cost V 1 base and J 0 bases, with 11 bases left between them. This CDR3 reads CASSLSGGSSYEQYF. As DNA, the CDR3 is TGTGCCAGCAGCTTGTCTGGGGGTAGCTCCTACGAGCAGTACTTC.

The chain uses TRBV11-2 and TRBJ1-1, with D unclear. The V end lost 5 bases, the J end lost 1 base, and 5 bases lay between the germline ends. Germline V gene lookup returns CDR1 SGHAT and CDR2 FQNNGV. CDR3 length: 12 residues. The CDR3 protein is CASSLTNTEAFF. The CDR3 nucleotides read TGTGCCAGCAGCCTTACGAACACTGAAGCTTTCTTT.

This sequence joins TRBV4-2 and TRBJ2-5, with D unresolved. Trimming removed 0 bases from V and 5 bases from J, with 13 bases in between. The CDR3 consists of 15 residues. In germline, CDR1 is LGHNA, CDR2 YNFKEQ. The CDR3 DNA is TGTGCCAGCAGCCAAGAGTCGGTGATCGGGGAGACCCAGTACTTC. This translates into CASSQESVIGETQYF.

This chain links TRBV7-3 with TRBJ2-3, with TRBD2 matching over 9 bases. There are 17 residues in the CDR3. In germline, CDR1 is SGHTA, CDR2 FQGTGA. The junction had 11 bases not matched to a gene; V was cut back by 5 bases and J by 2 bases. The chain's CDR3 is CASSLGASGGPTDTQYF. The CDR3, as DNA: TGTGCCAGCAGCCTAGGGGCCAGCGGGGGGCCCACAGATACGCAGTATTTT.

The chain employs TRBV7-9 and TRBJ1-2; D is perhaps TRBD1 (5 bases). The CDR3 spans 15 residues. CDR1 and CDR2 (germline): SEHNR, FQNEAQ (reference sequence). V was shortened by 5 bases and J by 4 bases, with 17 bases between the two germline ends. CDR3 sequence: CASSELLGAGYGYTF. The CDR3 DNA is TGTGCCAGCAGCGAGCTTTTAGGGGCTGGCTATGGCTACACCTTC.

The V call is TRBV14, the J call TRBJ1-2; a possible D gene is TRBD1 (5 bases). The length of the CDR3 is 14 residues. V gave up 2 bases and J gave up 6 bases, with 13 bases separating them. Per germline, CDR1 SGHDN and CDR2 FVKESK. CDR3 nucleotides: TGTGCCAGCAGCCAAACCGCGTTAGGGGATGGCTACACCTTC. It translates to CASSQTALGDGYTF.

There are a few counts of this clone. In DNA, the CDR3 is TGTGCCAGCAGCGCTTGGACTAGGAGACTCGACGAGCAGTACTTC. It specifies CASSAWTRRLDEQYF. This chain links TRBV7-2 with TRBJ2-7; 7 bases agree with TRBD2. This CDR3 region has 15 residues. V lost 5 bases and J lost 5; bases outside the gene matches: 12. Germline loops: CDR1 SGHTA, CDR2 FQGNSA.

The V call is TRBV19, the J call TRBJ1-4; TRBD1 aligns across 7 bases. V shed 5 bases, J shed 7 bases, and the junction held 10 bases outside the gene matches. There are 15 residues in the CDR3. Germline values: CDR1 LNHDA, CDR2 SQIVND (reference sequence). The CDR3 DNA follows: TGTGCCAGTAGTCTTCGACAGGGCCGTAGTGAAAAACTGTTTTTT. Protein sequence: CASSLRQGRSEKLFF. Using reference TRBV19 and TRBJ1-4 for the parts outside the CDR3, the full variable domain is DGGITQSPKYLFRKEGQNVTLSCEQNLNHDAMYWYRQDPGQGLRLIYYSQIVNDFQKGDIAEGYSVSREKKESFPLTVTSAQKNPTAFYLCASSLRQGRSEKLFFGSGTQLSVL.

DNA of the CDR3: TGCGCCAGCAGCTTTCTTGCGGGAGGGCCCTCGAATGAGCAGTTCTTC. Translation: CASSFLAGGPSNEQFF. The chain carries TRBV5-1 and TRBJ2-1, with 9 bases fitting TRBD2. This CDR3 comprises 16 residues. V lost 2 bases and J lost 7; bases outside the gene matches: 10. Germline CDR1 SGHRS, CDR2 YFSETQ.

J is TRBJ2-7 and V is TRBV29-1, with 7 bases lining up with TRBD1. The CDR3 covers 11 residues. Germline CDR1 reads SQVTM; CDR2 reads ANQGSEA. V shed 6 bases and J 3 bases; nucleotides not matched to a gene: 2. The CDR3 DNA reads TGCAGCGTGTCAGGGGGCTACGAGCAGTACTTC. It encodes CSVSGGYEQYF.

Of note for this clone: Additional DNA sequences in this sample encode the identical CDR3. The genes are TRBV4-1 and TRBJ2-5; D may be TRBD1 or TRBD2 (5 bases each). The CDR3 sequence is 15 residues long. Deletions cut 6 bases from V and 5 bases from J, with 19 bases between. The germline gives CDR1 MGHRA, CDR2 YSYEKL. CDR3 protein: CASSNTGVWGETQYF. CDR3 DNA: TGCGCCAGCAGTAATACCGGGGTTTGGGGCGAGACCCAGTACTTC.

The V and J genes are TRBV5-4 and TRBJ2-1; 8 bases are a match to TRBD1. This CDR3 contains 14 residues. The V gene end was trimmed by 0 bases and the J gene end by 7 bases; junction bases not matched to a gene: 3. Germline lookup yields CDR1 SGHNT and CDR2 YYREEE (reference sequence). DNA of the CDR3: TGTGCCAGCAGCTTGGGACAGGGGAGAAATGAGCAGTTCTTC. Its translation is CASSLGQGRNEQFF.

The chain combines TRBV2 with TRBJ2-5; no reliable D call. The CDR3 loop spans 12 amino acids. V dropped 4 bases and J dropped 5 bases, with 8 bases sitting between them. Germline loops: CDR1 SNHLY, CDR2 FYNNEI. The DNA for the CDR3 is TGTGCCAGCAGTGCAGGTCTTGAGACCCAGTACTTC. This encodes CASSAGLETQYF.